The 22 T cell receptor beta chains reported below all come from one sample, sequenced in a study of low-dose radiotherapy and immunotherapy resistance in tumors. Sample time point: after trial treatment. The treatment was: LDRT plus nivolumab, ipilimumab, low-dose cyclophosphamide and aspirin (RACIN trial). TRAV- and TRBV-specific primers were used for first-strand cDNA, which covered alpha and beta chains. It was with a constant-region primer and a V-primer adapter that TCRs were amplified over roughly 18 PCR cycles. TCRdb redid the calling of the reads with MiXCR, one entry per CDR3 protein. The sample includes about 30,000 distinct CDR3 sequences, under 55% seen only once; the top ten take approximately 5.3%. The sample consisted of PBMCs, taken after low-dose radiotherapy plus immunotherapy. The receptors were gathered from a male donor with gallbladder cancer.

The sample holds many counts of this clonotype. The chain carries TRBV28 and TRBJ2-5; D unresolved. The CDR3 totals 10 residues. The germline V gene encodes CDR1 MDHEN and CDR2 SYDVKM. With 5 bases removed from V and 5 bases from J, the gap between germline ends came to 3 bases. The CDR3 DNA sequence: TGTGCCAGCAGTGCGGAGACCCAGTACTTC. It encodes CASSAETQYF.

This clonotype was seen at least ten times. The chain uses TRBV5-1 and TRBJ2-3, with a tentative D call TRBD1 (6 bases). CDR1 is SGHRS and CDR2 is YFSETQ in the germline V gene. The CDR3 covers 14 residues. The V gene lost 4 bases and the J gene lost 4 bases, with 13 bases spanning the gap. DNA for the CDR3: TGCGCCAGCAGCCCATTTAACAGGGCAGATACGCAGTATTTT. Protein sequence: CASSPFNRADTQYF.

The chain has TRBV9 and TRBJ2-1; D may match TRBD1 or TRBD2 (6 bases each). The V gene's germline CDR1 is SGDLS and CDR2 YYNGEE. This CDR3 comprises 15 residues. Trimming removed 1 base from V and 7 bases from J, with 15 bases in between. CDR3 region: CASSVSGARRNEQFF. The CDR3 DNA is TGTGCCAGCAGCGTATCGGGGGCCCGCAGGAATGAGCAGTTCTTC.

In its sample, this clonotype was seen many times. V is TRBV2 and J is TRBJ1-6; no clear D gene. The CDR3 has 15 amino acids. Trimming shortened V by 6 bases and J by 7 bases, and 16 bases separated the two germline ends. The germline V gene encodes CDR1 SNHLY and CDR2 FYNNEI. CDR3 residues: CASRSPSERNSPLHF. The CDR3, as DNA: TGTGCCAGCAGATCCCCTAGTGAAAGGAATTCACCCCTCCACTTT.

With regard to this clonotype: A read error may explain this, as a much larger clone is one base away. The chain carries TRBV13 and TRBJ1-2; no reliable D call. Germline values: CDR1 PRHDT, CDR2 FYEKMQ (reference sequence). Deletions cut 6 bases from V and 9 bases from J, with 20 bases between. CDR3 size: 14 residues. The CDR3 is CASRPLAGLFSYTF. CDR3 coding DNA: TGTGCCAGCAGACCGCTGGCAGGACTCTTTAGCTACACCTTC.

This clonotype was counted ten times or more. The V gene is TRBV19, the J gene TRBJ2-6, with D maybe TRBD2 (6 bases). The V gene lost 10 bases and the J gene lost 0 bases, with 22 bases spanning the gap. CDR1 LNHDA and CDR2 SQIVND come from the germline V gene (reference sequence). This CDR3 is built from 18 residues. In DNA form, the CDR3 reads TGTGCCACGAGTAAGGGACTTTCTCGATCCTCTGGGGCCAACGTCCTGACTTTC. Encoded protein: CATSKGLSRSSGANVLTF.

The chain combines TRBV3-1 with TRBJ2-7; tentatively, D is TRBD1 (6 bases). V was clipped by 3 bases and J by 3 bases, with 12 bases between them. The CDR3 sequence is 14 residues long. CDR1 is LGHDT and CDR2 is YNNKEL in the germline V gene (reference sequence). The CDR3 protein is CASSHLDRHYEQYF. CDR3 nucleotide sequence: TGTGCCAGCAGCCACCTCGACAGGCACTACGAGCAGTACTTC.

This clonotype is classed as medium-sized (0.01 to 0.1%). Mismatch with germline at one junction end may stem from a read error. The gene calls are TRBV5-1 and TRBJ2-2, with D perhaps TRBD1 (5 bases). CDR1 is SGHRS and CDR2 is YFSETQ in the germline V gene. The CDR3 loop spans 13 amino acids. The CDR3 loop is CASSPRASGELFF. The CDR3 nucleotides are TGTGCCAGCAGCCCCAGGGCATCCGGGGAGCTGTTTTTT.

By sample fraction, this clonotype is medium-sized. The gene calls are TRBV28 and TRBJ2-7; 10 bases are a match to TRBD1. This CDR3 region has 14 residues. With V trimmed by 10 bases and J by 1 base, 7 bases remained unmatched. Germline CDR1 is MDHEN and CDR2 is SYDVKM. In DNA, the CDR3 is TGTGCCACCAGACAGGGGGCTTTATCCTACGAGCAGTACTTC. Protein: CATRQGALSYEQYF.

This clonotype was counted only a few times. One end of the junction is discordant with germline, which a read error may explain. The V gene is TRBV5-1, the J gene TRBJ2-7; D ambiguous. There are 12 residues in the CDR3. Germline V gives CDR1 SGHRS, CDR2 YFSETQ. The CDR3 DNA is TGCGCCAGCAGCCCCCCCTCCCACGAGCAGTACTTC. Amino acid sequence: CASSPPSHEQYF.

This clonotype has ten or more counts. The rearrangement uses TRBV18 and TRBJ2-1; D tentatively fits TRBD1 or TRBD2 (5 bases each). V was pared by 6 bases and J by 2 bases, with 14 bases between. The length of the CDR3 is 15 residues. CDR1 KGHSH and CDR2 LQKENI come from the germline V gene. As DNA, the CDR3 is TGTGCCAGCTCTCCGGGGCAGGGTACCTACAATGAGCAGTTCTTC. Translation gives CASSPGQGTYNEQFF.

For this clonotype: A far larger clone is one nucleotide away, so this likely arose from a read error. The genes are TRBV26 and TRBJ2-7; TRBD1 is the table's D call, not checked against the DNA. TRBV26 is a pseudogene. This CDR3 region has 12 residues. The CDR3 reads CASSIFAEGVYF. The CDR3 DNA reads TGTGCCAGCAGCATTTTCGCGGAGGGGGTGTACTTC.

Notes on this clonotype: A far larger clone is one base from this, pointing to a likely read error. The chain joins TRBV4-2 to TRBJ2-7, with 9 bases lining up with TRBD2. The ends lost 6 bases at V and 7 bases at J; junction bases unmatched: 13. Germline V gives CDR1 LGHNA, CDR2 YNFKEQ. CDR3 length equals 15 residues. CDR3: CASRVSGGSYNEQYF. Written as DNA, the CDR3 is TGTGCCAGCAGGGTTAGCGGGGGCTCCTACAATGAGCAGTACTTC.

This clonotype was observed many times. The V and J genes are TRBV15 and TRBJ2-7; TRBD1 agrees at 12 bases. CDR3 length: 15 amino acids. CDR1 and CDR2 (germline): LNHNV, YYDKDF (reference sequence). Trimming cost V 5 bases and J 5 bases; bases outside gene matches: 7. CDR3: CATSRTGTGGHEQYF. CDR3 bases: TGTGCCACCAGCCGCACCGGGACAGGGGGCCACGAGCAGTACTTC.

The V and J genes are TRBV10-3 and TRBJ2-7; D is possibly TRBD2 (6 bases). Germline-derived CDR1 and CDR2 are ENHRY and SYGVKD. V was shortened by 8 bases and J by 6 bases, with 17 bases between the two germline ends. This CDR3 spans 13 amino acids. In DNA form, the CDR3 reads TGTGCCATCTCCGGGACTTTTCAACCCGAGCAGTACTTC. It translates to CAISGTFQPEQYF.

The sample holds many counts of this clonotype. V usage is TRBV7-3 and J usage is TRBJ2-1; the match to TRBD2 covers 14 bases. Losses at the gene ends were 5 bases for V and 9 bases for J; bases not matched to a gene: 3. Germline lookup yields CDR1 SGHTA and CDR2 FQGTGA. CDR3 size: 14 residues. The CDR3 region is CASSGLAGGAEQFF. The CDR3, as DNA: TGTGCCAGCAGCGGACTAGCGGGAGGTGCTGAGCAGTTCTTC.

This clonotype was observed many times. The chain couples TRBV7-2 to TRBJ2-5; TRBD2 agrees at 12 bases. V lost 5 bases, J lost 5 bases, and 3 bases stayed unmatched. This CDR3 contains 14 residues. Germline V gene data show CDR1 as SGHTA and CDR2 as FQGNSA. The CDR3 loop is CASSRLAGAETQYF. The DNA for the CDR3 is TGTGCCAGCAGCCGACTAGCGGGAGCTGAGACCCAGTACTTC.

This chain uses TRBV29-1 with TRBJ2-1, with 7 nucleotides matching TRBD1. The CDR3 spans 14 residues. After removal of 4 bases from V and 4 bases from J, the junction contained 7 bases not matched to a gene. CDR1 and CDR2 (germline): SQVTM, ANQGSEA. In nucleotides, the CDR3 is TGCAGCGTTGGTCGACAGGGATCGTACAATGAGCAGTTCTTC. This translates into CSVGRQGSYNEQFF.

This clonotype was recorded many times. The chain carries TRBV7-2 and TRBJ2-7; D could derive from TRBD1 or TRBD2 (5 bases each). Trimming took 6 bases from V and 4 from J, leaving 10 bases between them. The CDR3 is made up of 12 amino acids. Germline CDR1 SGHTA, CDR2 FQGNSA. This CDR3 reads CASRGTAYEQYF. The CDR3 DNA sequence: TGTGCCAGCAGGGGGACGGCTTACGAGCAGTACTTC.

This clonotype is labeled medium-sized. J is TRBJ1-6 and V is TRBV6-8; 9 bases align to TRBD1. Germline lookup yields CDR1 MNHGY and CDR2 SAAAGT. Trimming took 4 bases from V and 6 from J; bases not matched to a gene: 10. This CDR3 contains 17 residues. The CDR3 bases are TGTGCCAGCAGTTCAATACAGGGGGCTGGTAGTAATTCACCCCTCCACTTT. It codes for CASSSIQGAGSNSPLHF.

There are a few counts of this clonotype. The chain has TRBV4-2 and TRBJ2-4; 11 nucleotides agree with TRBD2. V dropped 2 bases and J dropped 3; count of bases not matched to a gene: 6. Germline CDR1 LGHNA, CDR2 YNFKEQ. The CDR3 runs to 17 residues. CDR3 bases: TGTGCCAGCAGCCAACAGACTAGCGGGAATGTCAAAAACATTCAGTACTTC. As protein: CASSQQTSGNVKNIQYF.

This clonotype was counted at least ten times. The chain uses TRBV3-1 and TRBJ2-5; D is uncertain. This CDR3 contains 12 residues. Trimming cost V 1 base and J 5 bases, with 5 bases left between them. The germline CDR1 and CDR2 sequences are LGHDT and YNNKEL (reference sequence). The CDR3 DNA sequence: TGTGCCAGCAGCCAAGTGTCCGAGACCCAGTACTTC. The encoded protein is CASSQVSETQYF.